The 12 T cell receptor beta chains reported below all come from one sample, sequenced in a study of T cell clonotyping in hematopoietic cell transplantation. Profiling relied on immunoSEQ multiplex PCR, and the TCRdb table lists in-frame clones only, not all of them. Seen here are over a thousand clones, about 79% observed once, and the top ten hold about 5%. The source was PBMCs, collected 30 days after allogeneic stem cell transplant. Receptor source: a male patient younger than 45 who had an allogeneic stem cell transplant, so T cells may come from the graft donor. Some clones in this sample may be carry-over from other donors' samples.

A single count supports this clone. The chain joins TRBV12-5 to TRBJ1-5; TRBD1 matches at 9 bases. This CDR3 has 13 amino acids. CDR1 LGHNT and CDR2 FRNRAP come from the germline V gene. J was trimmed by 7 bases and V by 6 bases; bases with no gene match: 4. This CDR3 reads CASGTGGRQPQHF. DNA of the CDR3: TGTGCTAGTGGGACAGGGGGACGGCAGCCCCAGCATTTT.

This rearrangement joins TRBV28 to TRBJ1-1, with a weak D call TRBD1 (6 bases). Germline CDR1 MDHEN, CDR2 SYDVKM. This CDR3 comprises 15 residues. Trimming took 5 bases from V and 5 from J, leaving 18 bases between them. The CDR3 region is CASSQGHLGGTEAFF. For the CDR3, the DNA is TGTGCCAGCAGTCAGGGACACCTCGGTGGGACTGAAGCTTTCTTT.

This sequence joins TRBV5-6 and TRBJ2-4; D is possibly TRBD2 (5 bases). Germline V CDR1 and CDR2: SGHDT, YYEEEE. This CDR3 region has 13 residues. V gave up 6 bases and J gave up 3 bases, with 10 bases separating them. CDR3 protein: CASTLRDKNIQYF. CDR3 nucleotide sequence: TGTGCCAGCACCCTCCGGGACAAAAACATTCAGTACTTC.

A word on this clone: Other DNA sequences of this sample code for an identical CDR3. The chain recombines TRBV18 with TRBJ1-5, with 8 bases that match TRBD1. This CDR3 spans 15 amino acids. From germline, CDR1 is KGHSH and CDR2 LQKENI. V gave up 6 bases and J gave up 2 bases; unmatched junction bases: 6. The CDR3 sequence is CASSPDRGGNQPQHF. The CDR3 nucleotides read TGTGCCAGCTCCCCAGACAGGGGTGGCAATCAGCCCCAGCATTTT.

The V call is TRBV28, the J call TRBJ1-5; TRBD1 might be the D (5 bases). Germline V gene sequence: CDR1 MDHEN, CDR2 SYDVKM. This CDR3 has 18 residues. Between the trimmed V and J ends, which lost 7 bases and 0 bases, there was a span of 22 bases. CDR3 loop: CASTSGPGTIFSNQPQHF. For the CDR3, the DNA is TGTGCCAGCACCTCCGGCCCGGGGACGATCTTTAGCAATCAGCCCCAGCATTTT.

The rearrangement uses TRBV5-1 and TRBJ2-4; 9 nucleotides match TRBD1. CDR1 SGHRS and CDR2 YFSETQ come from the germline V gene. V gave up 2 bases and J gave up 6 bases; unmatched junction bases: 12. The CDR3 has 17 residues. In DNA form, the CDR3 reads TGCGCCAGCAGCTTAGGACAGGGACAGGGTTTTGGAAACATTCAGTACTTC. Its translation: CASSLGQGQGFGNIQYF.

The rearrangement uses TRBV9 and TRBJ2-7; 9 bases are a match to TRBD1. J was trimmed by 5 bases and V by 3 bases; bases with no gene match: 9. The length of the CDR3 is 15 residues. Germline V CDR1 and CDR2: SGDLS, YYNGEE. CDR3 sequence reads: CASSADRGLIDEQYF. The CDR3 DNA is TGTGCCAGCAGCGCCGACAGGGGGTTAATCGACGAGCAGTACTTC.

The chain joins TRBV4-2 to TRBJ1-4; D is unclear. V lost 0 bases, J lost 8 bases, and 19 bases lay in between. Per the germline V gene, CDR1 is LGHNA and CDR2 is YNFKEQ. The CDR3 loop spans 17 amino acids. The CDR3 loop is CASSQDRTIGRYEKLFF. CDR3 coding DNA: TGTGCCAGCAGCCAAGATCGGACCATCGGAAGATACGAAAAACTGTTTTTT.

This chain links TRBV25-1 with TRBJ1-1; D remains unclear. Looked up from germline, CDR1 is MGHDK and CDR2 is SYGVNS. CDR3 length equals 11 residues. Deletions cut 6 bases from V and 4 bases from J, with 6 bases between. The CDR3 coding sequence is TGTGCCAGCAGGCGGAGCACTGAAGCTTTCTTT. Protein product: CASRRSTEAFF.

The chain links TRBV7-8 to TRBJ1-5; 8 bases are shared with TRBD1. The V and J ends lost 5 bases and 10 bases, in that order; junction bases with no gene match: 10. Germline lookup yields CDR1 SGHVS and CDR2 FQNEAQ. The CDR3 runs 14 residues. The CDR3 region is CASSLETGARPQHF. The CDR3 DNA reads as TGTGCCAGCAGCCTAGAGACAGGGGCACGACCCCAGCATTTT. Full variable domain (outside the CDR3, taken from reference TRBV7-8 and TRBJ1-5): GAGVSQSPRYKVAKRGQDVALRCDPISGHVSLFWYQQALGQGPEFLTYFQNEAQLDKSGLPSDRFFAERPEGSVSTLKIQRTQQEDSAVYLCASSLETGARPQHFGDGTRLSIL.

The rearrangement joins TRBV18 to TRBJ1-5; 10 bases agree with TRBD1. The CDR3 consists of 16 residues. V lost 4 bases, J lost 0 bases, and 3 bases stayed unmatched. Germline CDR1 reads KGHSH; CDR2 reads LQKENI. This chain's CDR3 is CASSQDRGDSNQPQHF. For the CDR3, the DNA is TGTGCCAGCTCACAGGACAGGGGGGATAGCAATCAGCCCCAGCATTTT.

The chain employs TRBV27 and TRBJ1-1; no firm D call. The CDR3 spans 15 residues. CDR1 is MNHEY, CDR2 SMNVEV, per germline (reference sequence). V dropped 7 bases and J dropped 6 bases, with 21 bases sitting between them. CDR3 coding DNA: TGTGCCAGCACGTCGAGGGCCCCACCTCTATCTGAAGCTTTCTTT. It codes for CASTSRAPPLSEAFF.